The 13 T cell receptor beta chains below come from one sample, sequenced in a study of T-cell memory formation after mild COVID-19. TCRdb used MiXCR to reprocess the 5' RACE reads, holding one entry per CDR3 protein. The sample carries about 50,000 distinct CDR3 sequences, approximately 12% recorded once. Material for sequencing was PBMCs or a T cell subset sorted from them (not recorded which). The origin of the receptors is a young man who had mild COVID-19 (a few samples of this study predate the infection). Cell type and time point are not known.

This clonotype was counted between two and nine times. The CDR3, as DNA: TGTGCCAGCAGTAGATCAACGACAGGGGGAAACATTCAGTACTTC. Residues: CASSRSTTGGNIQYF. The J gene is TRBJ2-4, the V gene TRBV28, with TRBD1 identical over 9 bases. V was clipped by 5 bases and J by 6 bases; unmatched bases: 8. Germline CDR1 MDHEN, CDR2 SYDVKM. CDR3 length equals 15 residues.

This clonotype was counted ten times or more. The J gene is TRBJ2-3, the V gene TRBV7-6, with D perhaps TRBD1 (5 bases). With 1 base removed from V and 3 bases from J, the gap between germline ends came to 11 bases. Germline V gene data show CDR1 as SGHVS and CDR2 as FNYEAQ. This CDR3 comprises 15 residues. The CDR3 bases are TGTGCCAGCAGCTTAGGGACAACGAGGACAGATACGCAGTATTTT. It codes for CASSLGTTRTDTQYF.

This clonotype was recorded a few times. The chain employs TRBV7-2 and TRBJ1-5; D ambiguous. In germline, CDR1 is SGHTA, CDR2 FQGNSA. The CDR3 is made up of 17 amino acids. Trimming left V 0 bases short and J 1 base short, with 13 bases between. In DNA form, the CDR3 reads TGTGCCAGCAGCTTAGCGTATAGAGGTGGGAGCAATCAGCCCCAGCATTTT. It specifies CASSLAYRGGSNQPQHF.

This chain links TRBV2 with TRBJ2-7, with D unresolved. The CDR3 consists of 14 residues. V dropped 2 bases and J dropped 0 bases, with 8 bases sitting between them. Germline assignment: CDR1 SNHLY and CDR2 FYNNEI. CDR3 in DNA: TGTGCCAGCAGTGAAAGTAGGGACTCCTACGAGCAGTACGTC. It translates to CASSESRDSYEQYV.

In its sample, this clonotype was seen many times. The CDR3 spells CASSVRVGAYNEQFF. The CDR3 DNA reads as TGCGCCAGCAGCGTCAGGGTGGGGGCCTACAATGAGCAGTTCTTC. V usage is TRBV4-3 and J usage is TRBJ2-1; either TRBD1 or TRBD2 may fit D (5 bases each). Germline V gives CDR1 LGHNA, CDR2 YSLEER. The CDR3 is made up of 15 amino acids. V was cut by 5 bases and J by 2 bases, with 13 bases left in between.

This clonotype occurred many times. J is TRBJ2-3 and V is TRBV24-1; the match to TRBD2 covers 12 bases. V was pared by 6 bases and J by 4 bases, with 4 bases of the junction left unmatched. From germline, CDR1 is KGHDR and CDR2 SFDVKD. The CDR3 totals 15 residues. The CDR3: CATSPASGGADTQYF. Written as DNA, the CDR3 is TGTGCCACCAGTCCTGCTAGCGGGGGGGCAGATACGCAGTATTTT.

This clonotype has just a few counts. This chain joins TRBV9 and TRBJ2-5, with D perhaps matching TRBD1 (6 bases). The germline V and J ends were trimmed by 4 bases and 5 bases, with 15 bases remaining between them. Germline V CDR1 and CDR2: SGDLS, YYNGEE. This CDR3 has 14 amino acids. The CDR3 sequence: CASSFTGFGETQYF. The DNA for the CDR3 is TGTGCCAGCAGCTTTACAGGGTTTGGGGAGACCCAGTACTTC. The entire variable domain, with the rest obtained from reference TRBV9 and TRBJ2-5, is as follows: DSGVTQTPKHLITATGQRVTLRCSPRSGDLSVYWYQQSLDQGLQFLIQYYNGEERAKGNILERFSAQQFPDLHSELNLSSLELGDSALYFCASSFTGFGETQYFGPGTRLLVL.

The V and J genes are TRBV18 and TRBJ2-6; tentatively, D is TRBD2 (5 bases). This CDR3 spans 13 amino acids. Germline V gene sequence: CDR1 KGHSH, CDR2 LQKENI. V was clipped by 7 bases and J by 1 base, with 5 bases between them. The CDR3 bases are TGTGCCAGCTGGAGGTCTGGGGCCAACGTCCTGACTTTC. It codes for CASWRSGANVLTF.

The table lists this clonotype with a few counts. The gene calls are TRBV28 and TRBJ2-1; D is tentatively TRBD1 or TRBD2 (6 bases each). Germline assignment: CDR1 MDHEN and CDR2 SYDVKM. This CDR3 has 15 amino acids. V was shortened by 1 base and J by 4 bases, with 11 bases between the two germline ends. CDR3 amino acids: CASSLYGGRYNEQFF. DNA of the CDR3: TGTGCCAGCAGTTTATACGGGGGCCGATACAATGAGCAGTTCTTC. The full variable domain, completed using reference TRBV28 and TRBJ2-1, is DVKVTQSSRYLVKRTGEKVFLECVQDMDHENMFWYRQDPGLGLRLIYFSYDVKMKEKGDIPEGYSVSREKKERFSLILESASTNQTSMYLCASSLYGGRYNEQFFGPGTRLTVL.

The CDR3 coding sequence is TGTGCCAGCAGTGGGGGGACAGGGCAAGTTCCCTACGAGCAGTACTTC. Amino acid sequence: CASSGGTGQVPYEQYF. The chain joins TRBV25-1 to TRBJ2-7, with 9 bases aligning to TRBD1. CDR1 and CDR2 (germline): MGHDK, SYGVNS. The CDR3 has 16 amino acids. The V and J ends lost 4 bases and 2 bases, in that order; junction bases with no gene match: 9.

This sequence joins TRBV6-2 or TRBV6-3 and TRBJ1-5; D remains unclear. The CDR3 runs to 13 residues. Germline V gene data show CDR1 as MNHEY and CDR2 as SVGEGT. The ends were cut back, 6 bases at V and 0 bases at J, with 6 bases in the middle. The CDR3 DNA reads as TGTGCCAGCAGGGGCTATAGCAATCAGCCCCAGCATTTT. Translated: CASRGYSNQPQHF.

The CDR3 spells CAISDRGGGADDSPLHF. CDR3 nucleotides: TGTGCCATCAGTGATAGGGGAGGGGGCGCCGACGATTCACCCCTCCACTTT. This chain links TRBV10-3 with TRBJ1-6; 7 bases are a match to TRBD1. The germline gives CDR1 ENHRY, CDR2 SYGVKD. Trimming removed 3 bases from V and 8 bases from J; junction bases left unmatched: 13. CDR3 size: 17 residues.

This clonotype has just a few counts. The V and J genes are TRBV6-2 or TRBV6-3 and TRBJ2-1; D is undetermined. This CDR3 spans 13 amino acids. Trimming cost V 2 bases and J 6 bases, with 8 bases left between them. Germline V gives CDR1 MNHEY, CDR2 SVGEGT. As DNA, the CDR3 is TGTGCCAGCAGTTACAGGGCAATCAATGAGCAGTTCTTC. Translation: CASSYRAINEQFF.